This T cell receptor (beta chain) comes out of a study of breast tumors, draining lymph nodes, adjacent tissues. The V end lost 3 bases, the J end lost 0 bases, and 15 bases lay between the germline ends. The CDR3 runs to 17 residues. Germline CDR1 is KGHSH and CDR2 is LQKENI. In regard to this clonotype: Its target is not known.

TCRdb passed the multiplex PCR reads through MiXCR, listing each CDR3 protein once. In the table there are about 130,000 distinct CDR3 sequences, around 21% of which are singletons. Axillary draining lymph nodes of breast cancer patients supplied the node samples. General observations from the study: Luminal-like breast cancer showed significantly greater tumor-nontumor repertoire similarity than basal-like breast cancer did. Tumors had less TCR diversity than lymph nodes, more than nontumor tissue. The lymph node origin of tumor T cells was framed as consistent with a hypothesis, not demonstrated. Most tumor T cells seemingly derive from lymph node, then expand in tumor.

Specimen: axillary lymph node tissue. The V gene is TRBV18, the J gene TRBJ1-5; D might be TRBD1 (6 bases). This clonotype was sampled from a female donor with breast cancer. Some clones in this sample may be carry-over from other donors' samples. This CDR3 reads CASSPSRGEISNQPQHF. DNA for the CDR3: TGTGCCAGCTCACCTTCGAGGGGGGAGATTAGCAATCAGCCCCAGCATTTT.